The 5 T cell receptor beta chains listed next were all sequenced from one sample in a study of blood T cell repertoires in COVID-19. Only in-frame clones appear in the TCRdb table, and some are missing; sequencing was by immunoSEQ multiplex PCR. Found here are approximately 90,000 clones, around 86% of them singletons; the top ten hold about 3.2%. The sequenced sample consisted of peripheral blood. Receptor source: a woman between 70 and 85 years old with acute or convalescent COVID-19.

This chain connects TRBV19 to TRBJ1-2, with 10 bases fitting TRBD1. CDR3 size: 15 residues. The germline V gene encodes CDR1 LNHDA and CDR2 SQIVND (reference sequence). The J segment lost 6 bases and the V segment lost 5 bases, leaving 9 bases of the junction unmatched. The CDR3 reads CASSPPTGGRNGYTF. CDR3 DNA sequence: TGTGCCAGTAGTCCCCCGACAGGGGGCAGGAATGGCTACACCTTC. The full variable domain, its missing parts supplied by reference TRBV19 and TRBJ1-2, is DGGITQSPKYLFRKEGQNVTLSCEQNLNHDAMYWYRQDPGQGLRLIYYSQIVNDFQKGDIAEGYSVSREKKESFPLTVTSAQKNPTAFYLCASSPPTGGRNGYTFGSGTRLTVV.

This sequence joins TRBV10-2 and TRBJ1-1; tentative D call: TRBD1 (5 bases). Germline loops: CDR1 WSHSY, CDR2 SAAADI. Trimming took off 1 base at V and 3 bases at J, with 12 bases between the two ends. The CDR3 runs to 15 residues. The CDR3 nucleotides read TGCGCCAGCAGTGAGTTCTCGGACAAAGACACTGAAGCTTTCTTT. It codes for CASSEFSDKDTEAFF.

The chain employs TRBV2 and TRBJ2-7; 9 bases map to TRBD2. Germline CDR1 is SNHLY and CDR2 is FYNNEI. The CDR3 totals 13 residues. V dropped 10 bases and J dropped 6; count of bases not matched to a gene: 10. In DNA form, the CDR3 reads TGTGCCACCAGGCGGGAGGGGTACACCGAGCAGTACTTC. This codes for CATRREGYTEQYF.

The V gene is TRBV5-6, the J gene TRBJ1-3; D is unclear. The V and J ends lost 6 bases and 2 bases respectively, with 12 bases between them. The V gene's germline CDR1 is SGHDT and CDR2 YYEEEE. The CDR3 loop spans 14 amino acids. The CDR3 bases are TGTGCCAGCACCGCGCCGGTAGCTGGAAACACCATATATTTT. Amino acid sequence: CASTAPVAGNTIYF. The whole variable domain, filled in from reference TRBV5-6 and TRBJ1-3, reads DAGVTQSPTHLIKTRGQQVTLRCSPKSGHDTVSWYQQALGQGPQFIFQYYEEEERQRGNFPDRFSGHQFPNYSSELNVNALLLGDSALYLCASTAPVAGNTIYFGEGSWLTVV.

The chain is built from TRBV3-1 (or the pseudogene TRBV3-2) and TRBJ1-1; 10 positions agree with TRBD1. In germline, CDR1 is LGHDT, CDR2 YNNKEL (reference sequence). V lost 4 bases to trimming and J lost 0 bases; unmatched junction nucleotides: 5. This CDR3 is built from 16 residues. CDR3 residues: CASSRTGGTLNTEAFF. The CDR3 nucleotides are TGTGCCAGCAGCCGGACAGGGGGGACCTTGAACACTGAAGCTTTCTTT.